A single sample gave rise to the 13 T cell receptor beta chains below, sequenced in a study of OX40 agonist ivuxolimab in advanced cancers. Profiling relied on immunoSEQ multiplex PCR, and the TCRdb table lists in-frame clones only, not all of them. The sample consists of more than 45,000 clones, approximately 81% of them appearing once. Sequences were derived from CD4+ or CD8+ T cells sorted from blood, sampled in a trial of the OX40 agonist ivuxolimab. These TCRs come from an adult with an advanced solid tumor such as melanoma, head and neck, liver or kidney cancer.

The chain recombines TRBV5-4 with TRBJ1-2; 11 bases match TRBD1. The germline CDR1 and CDR2 sequences are SGHNT and YYREEE (reference sequence). The CDR3 is 14 amino acids. Trimming took 1 base from V and 8 from J; bases not matched to a gene: 4. This chain's CDR3 is CASSLRTGGRGYTF. The CDR3, as DNA: TGTGCCAGCAGCTTGCGGACAGGGGGCCGGGGCTACACCTTC.

The chain has TRBV28 and TRBJ2-7, with 10 bases aligning to TRBD2. Trimming at V came to 2 bases and at J to 3 bases, leaving 13 bases not matched to a gene. Germline V lookup: CDR1 MDHEN, CDR2 SYDVKM. The CDR3 is 18 residues long. CDR3 residues: CASSLRLAGDLPGYEQYF. The CDR3 DNA follows: TGTGCCAGCAGTTTAAGGCTAGCGGGAGATCTGCCTGGCTACGAGCAGTACTTC.

The V and J genes are TRBV7-3 and TRBJ2-6, with no clear D. Germline V gives CDR1 SGHTA, CDR2 FQGTGA. Trimming stripped 1 base from V and 0 bases from J, with 22 bases between. The CDR3 has 21 residues. CDR3: CASSLRAPGQVRFSGANVLTF. The CDR3 nucleotides are TGTGCCAGCAGCTTAAGGGCTCCCGGGCAGGTTAGGTTCTCTGGGGCCAACGTCCTGACTTTC.

The chain has TRBV12-1 and TRBJ2-7; TRBD2 is the table's D call, not checked against the DNA. TRBV12-1 is given as a pseudogene. The CDR3 covers 15 residues. CDR3 sequence (DNA): TGTGCCAGCAGCCCGAGACTAGTACCCACCTACGAGCAGTACTTC. It is translated as CASSPRLVPTYEQYF.

The J gene is TRBJ1-1, the V gene TRBV5-1, with a tentative D call TRBD1 (5 bases). CDR3 length: 13 residues. The V gene's germline CDR1 is SGHRS and CDR2 YFSETQ. V lost 2 bases and J lost 5, with 10 bases in between. The CDR3 DNA reads TGCGCCAGCAGCTTAATGGGGCGTACTGAAGCTTTCTTT. Protein product: CASSLMGRTEAFF.

The J gene is TRBJ2-7, the V gene TRBV5-6; no clear D gene. This CDR3 has 13 residues. The germline V gene has CDR1 SGHDT and CDR2 YYEEEE. V shed 0 bases and J shed 7 bases, with 11 bases lying between them. Here the CDR3 DNA reads TGTGCCAGCAGCTTGGCATCCTTAGGGGAGCAGTACTTC. Translated: CASSLASLGEQYF.

This clone appeared a few times. The V and J genes are TRBV4-1 and TRBJ2-1; TRBD1 matches at 7 bases. The CDR3 has 14 amino acids. Germline CDR1 and CDR2: MGHRA and YSYEKL. The junction had 9 bases not matched to a gene; V was cut back by 4 bases and J by 9 bases. The CDR3 nucleotides read TGCGCCAGCAGCCTCTCCACAGGGGACCCTGAGCAGTTCTTC. This codes for CASSLSTGDPEQFF.

In regard to this clone: One end of the junction is discordant with germline, which a read error may explain. This rearrangement joins TRBV7-7 to TRBJ2-1; D assignment may be TRBD1 or TRBD2 (6 bases each). This CDR3 has 17 amino acids. CDR1 SSHAT and CDR2 FNYEAQ come from the germline V gene (reference sequence). The CDR3 nucleotides are TGTGCTAGCAGCCCTGAGGGGGGAACGAGCTCCTACAATGAGCAGTTCTTC. It codes for CASSPEGGTSSYNEQFF.

This clone appeared once. At one end the junction does not follow the germline gene, possibly because of a read error. The sample carries other DNA sequences with the same CDR3. The genes are TRBV7-2 and TRBJ2-3; no firm D call. The CDR3 has 13 residues. Germline assignment: CDR1 SGHTA and CDR2 FQGNSA. The CDR3 bases are TGTGCCAGCAGTTTAGGGCCGGCAGATACGCAGTATTTT. Translating gives CASSLGPADTQYF.

The chain carries TRBV11-3 and TRBJ2-1; 13 nucleotides match TRBD2. CDR3 size: 17 residues. The J segment lost 9 bases and the V segment lost 0 bases, leaving 8 bases of the junction unmatched. Germline CDR1 is SGHNT and CDR2 is YENEEA. CDR3 DNA sequence: TGTGCCAGCAGCTTAGATTGGACTAGCGGGAGACGGGGTGAGCAGTTCTTC. Translation: CASSLDWTSGRRGEQFF.

The V gene is TRBV6-5, the J gene TRBJ2-4; D is unclear. Germline CDR1 and CDR2: MNHEY and SVGAGI. The CDR3 extends over 11 amino acids. With 5 bases removed from V and 10 bases from J, the gap between germline ends came to 9 bases. CDR3 residues: CASSADGIQYF. CDR3 coding DNA: TGTGCCAGCAGTGCCGACGGTATTCAGTACTTC.

The gene calls are TRBV18 and TRBJ2-3, with TRBD2 matching 9 bases. The V and J ends lost 0 bases and 0 bases, in that order; junction bases with no gene match: 19. This CDR3 contains 22 residues. The germline V gene has CDR1 KGHSH and CDR2 LQKENI. The CDR3 DNA is TGTGCCAGCTCACCACCCCTAGCGGGAAGGTGGGGGGCGACGACTAGCACAGATACGCAGTATTTT. Translation gives CASSPPLAGRWGATTSTDTQYF.

V usage is TRBV9 and J usage is TRBJ2-1, with TRBD2 identical over 7 bases. Looked up from germline, CDR1 is SGDLS and CDR2 is YYNGEE. With 4 bases clipped from V and 9 bases from J, the junction kept 13 bases outside the gene matches. This CDR3 has 15 residues. The DNA of the CDR3 is TGTGCCAGCAGCTATTCGGGAGGTGTTTCAATTGAGCAGTTCTTC. This encodes CASSYSGGVSIEQFF. The full variable domain, in which reference TRBV9 and TRBJ2-1 provide the parts outside the CDR3, is DSGVTQTPKHLITATGQRVTLRCSPRSGDLSVYWYQQSLDQGLQFLIQYYNGEERAKGNILERFSAQQFPDLHSELNLSSLELGDSALYFCASSYSGGVSIEQFFGPGTRLTVL.